One T cell receptor (beta chain) is described in this entry. After removal of 2 bases from V and 6 bases from J, the junction contained 11 bases not matched to a gene. The CDR3 length is 16 residues. Per the germline V gene, CDR1 is LNHDA and CDR2 is SQIVND (reference sequence). This entry belongs to a study of blood T cell repertoires in COVID-19. In the study overall: COVID-19 samples collected from the United States, Italy and Spain covered acute and convalescent phases. PBMCs, B-cell-depleted T cells, or T cells provided the cDNA or gDNA that made up the material.

Under the authors' procedure: How many nucleated cells were present was estimated from reference gene primer amplification. Assay used: immunoSEQ multiplex PCR; TCRdb lists only in-frame clones, some missing. V and J calls and clone size are those listed in that table; D and trimming were worked out from the DNA. The sample yields about 74,000 clones, almost 85% seen once. This sequence was found in a man aged 70 or older with acute or convalescent COVID-19. The V gene is TRBV19, the J gene TRBJ2-3; 7 positions match TRBD2. The sequencing input was peripheral blood. CDR3 residues: CASSISPGSGSDTQYF. CDR3 DNA sequence: TGTGCCAGTAGTATAAGTCCGGGTAGCGGGTCGGATACGCAGTATTTT.